The 23 T cell receptor beta chains below all came from one sample that was sequenced in a study of blood T cell repertoires in COVID-19. The protocol was immunoSEQ multiplex PCR, while the TCRdb copy is restricted to in-frame clones and leaves out a portion. The sample carries approximately 380,000 clones, more than 85% recorded once. The sequencing sample was made of PBMCs or T cells enriched from blood (not recorded which). The receptors were gathered from a woman aged 35 to 49 who had been exposed to COVID-19.

This sequence joins TRBV30 and TRBJ2-7; TRBD2 matches 10 bases. V was pared by 4 bases and J by 5 bases, with 5 bases of the junction left unmatched. There are 13 residues in the CDR3. From germline, CDR1 is GTSNPN and CDR2 SVGIG (reference sequence). The CDR3 nucleotides are TGTGCCTGGATTCTAGCGGGGGCACACGAGCAGTACTTC. The encoded protein is CAWILAGAHEQYF.

V gene TRBV7-8 combines with J gene TRBJ1-3; weak D call: TRBD1 (5 bases). Per germline, CDR1 SGHVS and CDR2 FQNEAQ. Between the trimmed V and J ends, which lost 5 bases and 2 bases, there was a span of 13 bases. The CDR3 loop spans 15 amino acids. The DNA for the CDR3 is TGTGCCAGCAGCCCAGGGTCAGGAACTGGAAACACCATATATTTT. Amino acid sequence: CASSPGSGTGNTIYF.

This clone was counted a single time. V gene TRBV20-1 combines with J gene TRBJ2-7; 8 bases align to TRBD1. CDR3 length: 15 residues. V was clipped by 3 bases and J by 2 bases; unmatched bases: 9. CDR1 and CDR2 (germline): DFQATT, SNEGSKA (reference sequence). CDR3 DNA: TGCAGTGCTAGTCACTCCGGGACAGGAGCCTACGAGCAGTACTTC. It is translated as CSASHSGTGAYEQYF.

The J gene is TRBJ2-2, the V gene TRBV5-3; no reliable D call. TRBV5-3 is sorted into the ORF group, with uncertain function. This CDR3 is built from 16 residues. Trimming pared 4 bases from V and 0 bases from J, leaving 13 bases between. The CDR3 bases are TGTGCCAGAAGCCATACAGAACCTTCGAACACCGGGGAGCTGTTTTTT. Its translation: CARSHTEPSNTGELFF.

The rearrangement links TRBV7-3 to TRBJ1-6; 9 bases are a match to TRBD1. The CDR3 sequence is 16 residues long. CDR1 is SGHTA, CDR2 FQGTGA, per germline. Trimming removed 0 bases from V and 9 bases from J; junction bases left unmatched: 6. The CDR3 loop is CASSLTPQGAGSPLHF. The CDR3 DNA follows: TGTGCCAGCAGCTTAACCCCACAGGGGGCGGGTTCACCCCTCCACTTT.

This chain connects TRBV12-3 or TRBV12-4 to TRBJ1-4; D perhaps matches TRBD1 (5 bases). Trimming cost V 2 bases and J 7 bases, with 8 bases left between them. This CDR3 has 13 amino acids. CDR3 DNA: TGTGCCAGCAGTTTATATACAGGTGAAAAACTGTTTTTT. It is translated as CASSLYTGEKLFF.

The V and J genes are TRBV29-1 and TRBJ2-5; TRBD1 agrees at 10 bases. CDR1 is SQVTM and CDR2 is ANQGSEA in the germline V gene. The CDR3 is made up of 14 amino acids. Trimming removed 6 bases from V and 4 bases from J; junction bases left unmatched: 8. This CDR3 is CSVTGGGGGETQYF. CDR3 DNA: TGCAGCGTGACAGGGGGCGGGGGCGGAGAGACCCAGTACTTC.

Details on this clone: This CDR3 is also generated by other DNA sequences in the sample. The rearrangement links TRBV18 to TRBJ1-3, with a weak D call TRBD1 (6 bases). The CDR3 totals 13 residues. Germline CDR1 and CDR2: KGHSH and LQKENI. V lost 2 bases to trimming and J lost 4 bases, with 6 bases between them. The CDR3 sequence is CASSPGQGNTIYF. DNA of the CDR3: TGTGCCAGCTCACCAGGACAGGGAAACACCATATATTTT.

This chain connects TRBV5-1 to TRBJ1-4; 8 nucleotides align to TRBD1. V lost 0 bases, J lost 10 bases, and 5 bases stayed unmatched. Germline CDR1 and CDR2: SGHRS and YFSETQ. This CDR3 region has 14 residues. CDR3 DNA sequence: TGCGCCAGCAGCTTGGACACAGGGGGGGTAAAACTGTTTTTT. It yields the protein CASSLDTGGVKLFF.

The chain links TRBV11-1 to TRBJ1-5; the D gene is possibly TRBD1 (5 bases). Germline V gene sequence: CDR1 SGHAT, CDR2 FQDESV (reference sequence). The V gene lost 1 base and the J gene lost 5 bases, with 12 bases spanning the gap. The CDR3 runs to 15 residues. CDR3 nucleotides: TGTGCCAGCAGCTTAGGCAGGGTGTATGATCAGCCCCAGCATTTT. Protein product: CASSLGRVYDQPQHF. Filled out from reference TRBV11-1 and TRBJ1-5, the complete variable domain reads EAEVAQSPRYKITEKSQAVAFWCDPISGHATLYWYRQILGQGPELLVQFQDESVVDDSQLPKDRFSAERLKGVDSTLKIQPAELGDSAMYLCASSLGRVYDQPQHFGDGTRLSIL.

This rearrangement joins TRBV19 to TRBJ1-1; D is unresolved. Trimming stripped 0 bases from V and 11 bases from J, with 13 bases between. CDR1 and CDR2 from the germline V gene are LNHDA and SQIVND (reference sequence). The CDR3 covers 13 residues. CDR3 region: CASSIEWSKLAFF. DNA for the CDR3: TGTGCCAGTAGTATAGAATGGAGCAAGCTTGCTTTCTTT.

The chain employs TRBV13 and TRBJ1-1; D possibly corresponds to TRBD1 (6 bases). The CDR3 runs to 13 residues. V was cut by 4 bases and J by 1 base, with 7 bases left in between. Germline V gene lookup returns CDR1 PRHDT and CDR2 FYEKMQ (reference sequence). The CDR3 coding sequence is TGTGCCAGCAGCTCGGACAGGAACACTGAAGCTTTCTTT. Translation: CASSSDRNTEAFF.

Only one count was recorded for this clone. The gene calls are TRBV24-1 and TRBJ2-7; D might be TRBD2 (6 bases). V was clipped by 3 bases and J by 2 bases, with 13 bases between them. This CDR3 is built from 15 residues. Germline CDR1 reads KGHDR; CDR2 reads SFDVKD. The CDR3 DNA reads as TGTGCCACCAGTGATGCCCGGGGGTTGCCCTACGAGCAGTACTTC. Protein: CATSDARGLPYEQYF.

This clone appeared a single time. This chain connects TRBV25-1 to TRBJ2-5; 7 positions agree with TRBD2. Trimming took 4 bases from V and 2 from J; bases not matched to a gene: 7. The CDR3 is 15 amino acids. Germline values: CDR1 MGHDK, CDR2 SYGVNS. CDR3 bases: TGTGCCAGCAGTGGGGCGGGGGTTAAACAAGAGACCCAGTACTTC. This translates into CASSGAGVKQETQYF.

V usage is TRBV18 and J usage is TRBJ1-2; D possibly corresponds to TRBD1 (6 bases). Germline values: CDR1 KGHSH, CDR2 LQKENI. CDR3 length: 16 amino acids. Between the trimmed V and J ends, which lost 6 bases and 3 bases, there was a span of 20 bases. The CDR3 is CASSPSQGRDYYGYTF. For the CDR3, the DNA is TGTGCCAGCTCGCCTTCACAGGGCCGGGATTACTATGGCTACACCTTC.

The chain uses TRBV4-1 and TRBJ2-1, with TRBD2 matching 7 bases. V was clipped by 1 base and J by 7 bases; unmatched bases: 16. This CDR3 region has 18 residues. Germline lookup yields CDR1 MGHRA and CDR2 YSYEKL. CDR3 sequence: CASSQGGLVGGPRNEQFF. The CDR3, as DNA: TGCGCCAGCAGCCAAGGGGGCCTCGTGGGAGGGCCCCGGAATGAGCAGTTCTTC.

J is TRBJ1-4 and V is TRBV19, with TRBD1 matching 8 bases. After removal of 4 bases from V and 7 bases from J, the junction contained 5 bases not matched to a gene. From germline, CDR1 is LNHDA and CDR2 SQIVND (reference sequence). This CDR3 is built from 14 residues. The CDR3 spells CASSRQGMGEKLFF. CDR3 nucleotide sequence: TGTGCCAGTAGTAGACAGGGGATGGGTGAAAAACTGTTTTTT.

This chain uses TRBV21-1 with TRBJ1-5; the table gives TRBD1 as D, unverified against the DNA. TRBV21-1 is a documented pseudogene. The CDR3 covers 15 residues. Here the CDR3 reads CASSRDREGNQPQHF. The CDR3 nucleotides read TGTGCCAGCAGCAGGGACAGGGAGGGGAATCAGCCCCAGCATTTT.

This clone was picked up one time. The chain is built from TRBV19 and TRBJ1-3; a weak D match, TRBD1 (6 bases). This CDR3 spans 14 amino acids. The germline V gene has CDR1 LNHDA and CDR2 SQIVND (reference sequence). Trimming shortened V by 6 bases and J by 2 bases, and 11 bases separated the two germline ends. The CDR3, as DNA: TGTGCCAGTAGCCCGACAGGCCCTGGAAACACCATATATTTT. It encodes CASSPTGPGNTIYF.

The chain uses TRBV5-1 and TRBJ1-2; D is ambiguous. Germline V gene data show CDR1 as SGHRS and CDR2 as YFSETQ. This CDR3 region has 12 residues. V was cut by 5 bases and J by 8 bases, with 13 bases left in between. In DNA, the CDR3 is TGCGCCAGCAGATCGGGGATCGGAGGCTACACCTTC. This gives the protein CASRSGIGGYTF.

The chain joins TRBV19 to TRBJ2-1; TRBD2 matches 14 bases. The CDR3 runs 16 residues. Losses at the gene ends were 3 bases for V and 9 bases for J; bases not matched to a gene: 7. Germline V CDR1 and CDR2: LNHDA, SQIVND (reference sequence). The CDR3 DNA is TGTGCCAGTAGTATCACCGGGACTAGCGGGAGTGGTGAGCAGTTCTTC. Translating it yields CASSITGTSGSGEQFF.

The rearrangement uses TRBV18 and TRBJ2-3, with D perhaps matching TRBD2 (7 bases). The CDR3 loop spans 16 amino acids. CDR1 and CDR2 from the germline V gene are KGHSH and LQKENI. The ends were cut back, 1 base at V and 1 base at J, with 12 bases in the middle. CDR3 nucleotides: TGTGCCAGCTCACCACGAGGGGGGGTAGGCACAGATACGCAGTATTTT. This codes for CASSPRGGVGTDTQYF.

The J gene is TRBJ1-2, the V gene TRBV7-9; tentatively, D is TRBD1 (5 bases). Trimming removed 4 bases from V and 7 bases from J, with 16 bases in between. The CDR3 is made up of 14 amino acids. The germline V gene has CDR1 SEHNR and CDR2 FQNEAQ (reference sequence). The chain's CDR3 is CASSSNHKTAGYTF. CDR3 bases: TGTGCCAGCAGCTCCAACCATAAGACAGCTGGCTACACCTTC.